The present T cell receptor (beta chain) was sequenced within a study of blood T cells in healthy people across ages. Details on this clonotype: Its matching antigen is unknown.

General study findings and limits: Roughly linear age-related decline in beta diversity appeared, significant by age approximately 41.

The authors ran a second PCR of 7 to 11 cycles using a sample-barcoded 5' primer and a J-beta primer mix. Each cDNA molecule, via a template-switch adaptor with 12 random nucleotides, was tagged. MiXCR, applied by TCRdb to the 5' RACE reads, yields one record per CDR3 protein. In the table there are 910,000 or so distinct CDR3 sequences, roughly 51% of which are singletons. The length of the CDR3 is 13 residues. V lost 1 base to trimming and J lost 10 bases, with 13 bases between them. CDR1 is SGHDN and CDR2 is FVKESK in the germline V gene. Material for sequencing was blood. The chain is built from TRBV14 and TRBJ1-2; no definite D call. This TCR came from a woman in her fifties or sixties in good health. The CDR3 DNA follows: TGTGCCAGCAGCCAAGGAGCCCGCCAGGACTACACCTTC. Translated: CASSQGARQDYTF.